This TCR beta chain was obtained from a study of kidney transplant recipient with SARS-CoV-2 infection. V shed 5 bases, J shed 6 bases, and the junction held 12 bases outside the gene matches. This CDR3 is built from 15 residues. The germline CDR1 and CDR2 sequences are SGHTA and FQGNSA. Within the sample, this clonotype is medium-sized (0.01 to 0.1%). One entry per CDR3 protein results from TCRdb running MiXCR on the reads. In the table there are 200,000 to 300,000 distinct CDR3 sequences, 25% to 35% of which are singletons. The chain couples TRBV7-2 to TRBJ2-7, with TRBD2 matching over 8 bases. Sample: a blood sample, taken at baseline and between days 110 and 120 from a kidney transplant recipient. The receptor was derived from a male patient in his thirties who had COVID-19 and was a kidney transplant recipient. T cells may partly derive from the graft donor. The DNA of the CDR3 is TGTGCCAGCAGCCCTGCCGGGGGGGCACCCACCGAGCAGTACTTC. As protein: CASSPAGGAPTEQYF.